The 26 T cell receptor beta chains in this list originate from one sample, sequenced in a study of Graves' ophthalmopathy and Graves' hyperthyroidism. RNA transcripts yielded amplified TCR beta CDR3 regions. HTBI primers served in a first-round RT-PCR, which a second-round multiplex PCR followed. In TCRdb, the multiplex PCR reads were re-called with MiXCR into one record per CDR3 protein. The sample shows around 40,000 distinct CDR3 sequences, roughly half of them seen only once. The sample was peripheral blood. These receptors all stem from an adult man with Graves' ophthalmopathy.

Note on this clonotype: This is likely a read error, given that the CDR3 carries no conserved phenylalanine or tryptophan at its end. No DNA is shown, since the ends of the CDR3 on it are uncertain; the CDR3 is the one TCRdb lists. This rearrangement joins TRBV15 to TRBJ1-1; TRBD1, the D gene given by the table, was not confirmed from the DNA. The CDR3 is 8 residues long, counting both termini. CDR1 is LNHNV, CDR2 YYDKDF, per germline (reference sequence). This chain's CDR3 is CATSSGTH.

This clonotype is medium-sized (0.01 to 0.1%). This chain links TRBV2 with TRBJ2-7; TRBD2 aligns across 9 bases. Germline V gene lookup returns CDR1 SNHLY and CDR2 FYNNEI. This CDR3 has 14 amino acids. With 5 bases clipped from V and 5 bases from J, the junction kept 7 bases outside the gene matches. The CDR3 region has the DNA TGTGCCAGCAGTCCTCGTAGCGGGAGCAACGAGCAGTACTTC. Protein sequence: CASSPRSGSNEQYF.

This clonotype occurred a few times. Possible read error: a much larger clone is one base away. V usage is TRBV28 and J usage is TRBJ2-7, with TRBD2 identical over 9 bases. This CDR3 is built from 15 residues. Looked up from germline, CDR1 is MDHEN and CDR2 is SYDVKM. V gave up 6 bases and J gave up 2 bases; unmatched junction bases: 8. CDR3 DNA: TGTGCCAGCAGGGTGACTAGCGGACGCGCCTACGAGCAGTACTTC. This translates into CASRVTSGRAYEQYF.

This clonotype was counted at least ten times. The chain is built from TRBV28 and TRBJ2-1; tentative D call: TRBD2 (6 bases). CDR1 is MDHEN, CDR2 SYDVKM, per germline. The CDR3 runs 15 residues. V dropped 7 bases and J dropped 2 bases, with 15 bases sitting between them. CDR3 protein: CASTIRGGAYNEQFF. CDR3 bases: TGTGCCAGCACCATACGGGGCGGGGCCTACAATGAGCAGTTCTTC.

This clonotype has only a few counts. The chain links TRBV3-1 to TRBJ2-2; 13 bases fit TRBD2. The germline gives CDR1 LGHDT, CDR2 YNNKEL (reference sequence). This CDR3 spans 14 amino acids. With 9 bases clipped from V and 7 bases from J, the junction kept 5 bases outside the gene matches. In nucleotides, the CDR3 is TGTGCCAGTACCAGGACTAGCGGGGGCGGGGAGCTGTTTTTT. It yields the protein CASTRTSGGGELFF.

This clonotype was detected ten times or more. This may be a read error, as it is one base from a much larger clone. V and J are TRBV5-4 and TRBJ1-5; D is undetermined. The ends were cut back, 1 base at V and 10 bases at J, with 15 bases in the middle. Germline loops: CDR1 SGHNT, CDR2 YYREEE (reference sequence). The CDR3 has 14 amino acids. The CDR3 region has the DNA TGTGCCAGCAGCTTGTTGGGATCCGCGGGTCCCCAGCATTTT. Translating gives CASSLLGSAGPQHF.

The V gene is TRBV20-1, the J gene TRBJ2-7; 9 bases fit TRBD1. The CDR3 is 13 residues long. Trimming took 3 bases from V and 7 from J; bases not matched to a gene: 7. CDR1 is DFQATT, CDR2 SNEGSKA, per germline (reference sequence). Here the CDR3 DNA reads TGCAGTGCTAGGGGGGGACAGGGAGATGAGCAGTACTTC. It specifies CSARGGQGDEQYF.

This clonotype is labeled as medium-sized (0.01 to 0.1%). This chain's CDR3 is CSVGTRSNQPQHF. In DNA, the CDR3 is TGCAGCGTTGGGACACGTAGCAATCAGCCCCAGCATTTT. This chain joins TRBV29-1 and TRBJ1-5; tentative D call: TRBD1 (5 bases). CDR1 and CDR2 (germline): SQVTM, ANQGSEA. CDR3 length: 13 amino acids. The V end was cut by 4 bases, the J end by 0 bases, with 7 bases between.

This clonotype was counted only a few times. A much larger clone lies one base from this, so it may be a read error. J is TRBJ2-7 and V is TRBV4-1; 8 nucleotides agree with TRBD2. Germline lookup yields CDR1 MGHRA and CDR2 YSYEKL. The trim removed 0 bases at V and 2 bases at J, leaving 6 bases unmatched. CDR3 length: 16 amino acids. CDR3 nucleotides: TGCGCCAGCAGCCAAGAACTAGCGGAGAGCGCCTACGAGCAGTACTTC. Its translation is CASSQELAESAYEQYF.

This clonotype is a singleton in its sample. This chain's CDR3 is CSVGHRDADTQYF. The CDR3 nucleotides are TGCAGCGTCGGACACAGGGACGCAGATACGCAGTATTTT. The rearrangement uses TRBV29-1 and TRBJ2-3; D perhaps matches TRBD1 (6 bases). V was cut by 6 bases and J by 4 bases, with 14 bases left in between. The germline V gene has CDR1 SQVTM and CDR2 ANQGSEA. This CDR3 is built from 13 residues.

This clonotype was observed a single time. At one end the junction does not follow the germline gene, possibly because of a read error. The chain has TRBV2 and TRBJ2-1; TRBD1 agrees at 9 bases. CDR3 size: 15 residues. Germline V gives CDR1 SNHLY, CDR2 FYNNEI. The CDR3: CASRVQGAGINQQFF. CDR3 in DNA: TGTGCCAGCAGGGTACAGGGGGCTGGTATCAATCAGCAGTTCTTC.

Relative to its sample, this clonotype is medium-sized (0.01 to 0.1%). This chain links TRBV7-9 with TRBJ1-5; 7 nucleotides align to TRBD1. Germline CDR1 SEHNR, CDR2 FQNEAQ (reference sequence). CDR3 length: 15 residues. V trimming: 1 base; J trimming: 5 bases; junction bases outside the gene matches: 5. This chain's CDR3 is CASSLGQGFYQPQHF. The CDR3 region has the DNA TGTGCCAGCAGCTTAGGACAGGGCTTTTATCAGCCCCAGCATTTT.

J is TRBJ2-6 and V is TRBV5-1; the D call may be TRBD1 or TRBD2 (5 bases each). CDR1 SGHRS and CDR2 YFSETQ come from the germline V gene. V was trimmed by 4 bases and J by 3 bases, leaving 17 bases between them. This CDR3 contains 17 residues. CDR3 nucleotide sequence: TGCGCCAGCAGCCCCACGGGACGGAACCTTGGGGCCAACGTCCTGACTTTC. Amino acids: CASSPTGRNLGANVLTF.

The chain uses TRBV15 and TRBJ2-7, with 11 nucleotides matching TRBD2. Germline values: CDR1 LNHNV, CDR2 YYDKDF (reference sequence). V trimming: 3 bases; J trimming: 2 bases; junction bases outside the gene matches: 3. This CDR3 has 15 amino acids. The DNA for the CDR3 is TGTGCCACCAGCAGCCCGGGACTAGCGGCCTACGAGCAGTACTTC. Protein: CATSSPGLAAYEQYF.

The J gene is TRBJ1-6, the V gene TRBV20-1; weak D call: TRBD1 (6 bases). Germline V CDR1 and CDR2: DFQATT, SNEGSKA (reference sequence). Between the trimmed V and J ends, which lost 3 bases and 13 bases, there was a span of 16 bases. This CDR3 is built from 13 residues. As DNA, the CDR3 is TGCAGTGCTAGGCGGGCCGTAGGACAGCCCCTCCACTTT. It specifies CSARRAVGQPLHF.

The rearrangement joins TRBV5-4 to TRBJ2-6; a weak D match, TRBD1 (5 bases). From germline, CDR1 is SGHNT and CDR2 YYREEE (reference sequence). V was pared by 4 bases and J by 2 bases, with 22 bases between. The CDR3 extends over 19 amino acids. For the CDR3, the DNA is TGTGCCAGCAGCCGCCAGACCCGGATAACAGGAACTGGGGCCAACGTCCTGACTTTC. This codes for CASSRQTRITGTGANVLTF.

The rearrangement links TRBV29-1 to TRBJ1-1; the D gene is possibly TRBD1 (5 bases). This CDR3 contains 13 residues. The V and J ends lost 8 bases and 0 bases respectively, with 13 bases between them. The germline V gene encodes CDR1 SQVTM and CDR2 ANQGSEA. The CDR3 DNA sequence: TGCAGCTTGGTACCGGGGGTGAACACTGAAGCTTTCTTT. Encoded protein: CSLVPGVNTEAFF.

This clonotype has at least ten counts. The CDR3 sequence: CASSSVAGGIDNEQFF. In DNA, the CDR3 is TGTGCCAGCAGCTCTGTAGCGGGGGGGATCGACAATGAGCAGTTCTTC. The V call is TRBV7-2, the J call TRBJ2-1; 11 nucleotides align to TRBD2. CDR1 is SGHTA and CDR2 is FQGNSA in the germline V gene. CDR3 length equals 16 residues. Losses at the gene ends were 4 bases for V and 5 bases for J; bases not matched to a gene: 7. Full variable domain (missing parts from reference TRBV7-2 and TRBJ2-1): GAGVSQSPSNKVTEKGKDVELRCDPISGHTALYWYRQSLGQGLEFLIYFQGNSAPDKSGLPSDRFSAERTGGSVSTLTIQRTQQEDSAVYLCASSSVAGGIDNEQFFGPGTRLTVL.

Ten or more counts support this clonotype. The chain uses TRBV5-1 and TRBJ2-2, with 8 bases matching TRBD1. Germline V gene sequence: CDR1 SGHRS, CDR2 YFSETQ. The CDR3 spans 17 residues. V trimming: 7 bases; J trimming: 0 bases; junction bases outside the gene matches: 11. DNA for the CDR3: TGCGCCAGCTCCAGAGGACCAGGGGGCGCGAACACCGGGGAGCTGTTTTTT. It translates to CASSRGPGGANTGELFF.

This clonotype appeared many times. This chain connects TRBV6-5 to TRBJ2-3; a possible D gene is TRBD1 (6 bases). The ends were cut back, 2 bases at V and 0 bases at J, with 9 bases in the middle. The CDR3 is 15 amino acids. Germline V gene sequence: CDR1 MNHEY, CDR2 SVGAGI. For the CDR3, the DNA is TGTGCCAGCAGTTACCGGACAGAGAGCACAGATACGCAGTATTTT. It translates to CASSYRTESTDTQYF.

The count of this clonotype is one. The chain links TRBV10-3 to TRBJ1-2; TRBD1 is a possible D gene (5 bases). This CDR3 contains 14 residues. Germline V CDR1 and CDR2: ENHRY, SYGVKD. The V end lost 0 bases, the J end lost 11 bases, and 16 bases lay between the germline ends. The CDR3 loop reads CAISESGGKRRYTF. The DNA of the CDR3 is TGTGCCATCAGTGAGTCCGGGGGTAAGAGGCGTTACACCTTC.

The V gene is TRBV7-9, the J gene TRBJ1-4, with D hard to call. Per germline, CDR1 SEHNR and CDR2 FQNEAQ (reference sequence). The CDR3 covers 15 residues. Trimming shortened V by 0 bases and J by 7 bases, and 12 bases separated the two germline ends. The CDR3 reads CASSLALGVTEKLFF. The CDR3, as DNA: TGTGCCAGCAGCTTAGCGCTTGGGGTGACTGAAAAACTGTTTTTT.

This clonotype has just one count. In this CDR3 the conserved last residue, phenylalanine or tryptophan, is missing, so a read error is likely. The genes are TRBV5-1 and TRBJ2-7, with D maybe TRBD1 (6 bases). The CDR3 covers 13 residues. From germline, CDR1 is SGHRS and CDR2 YFSETQ. The CDR3, as DNA: TGTGCCAGCAGCTTGACAGGATCCTACGAGCAGTACCTC. Residues: CASSLTGSYEQYL.

V gene TRBV7-9 combines with J gene TRBJ2-7; D perhaps matches TRBD1 (5 bases). Germline V gene data show CDR1 as SEHNR and CDR2 as FQNEAQ (reference sequence). This CDR3 has 14 residues. V was trimmed by 1 base and J by 5 bases, leaving 12 bases between them. The CDR3, as DNA: TGTGCCAGCAGCTTAGGGGCAGGGTATAACGAGCAGTACTTC. It encodes CASSLGAGYNEQYF. Drawing the rest from reference TRBV7-9 and TRBJ2-7, the complete variable domain is DTGVSQNPRHKITKRGQNVTFRCDPISEHNRLYWYRQTLGQGPEFLTYFQNEAQLEKSRLLSDRFSAERPKGSFSTLEIQRTEQGDSAMYLCASSLGAGYNEQYFGPGTRLTVT.

The chain uses TRBV5-3 and TRBJ2-7; D ambiguous. TRBV5-3 is known as an ORF, though its function is uncertain. V lost 2 bases to trimming and J lost 1 base, with 1 base between them. CDR3 length: 11 residues. The CDR3 DNA reads TGTGCCAGAAGCTTTTCCTACGAGCAGTACTTC. As protein: CARSFSYEQYF.

As to this clonotype: Since a much larger clone is just one base distant, this may be a read error. The chain employs TRBV28 and TRBJ1-3, with D tentatively TRBD1 (5 bases). The CDR3 runs 16 residues. Per the germline V gene, CDR1 is MDHEN and CDR2 is SYDVKM. Between the trimmed V and J ends, which lost 6 bases and 4 bases, there was a span of 19 bases. CDR3 protein: CASRSARDPNGNTIYF. The CDR3 DNA is TGTGCCAGCAGGAGTGCCCGGGACCCCAACGGAAACACCATATATTTT.